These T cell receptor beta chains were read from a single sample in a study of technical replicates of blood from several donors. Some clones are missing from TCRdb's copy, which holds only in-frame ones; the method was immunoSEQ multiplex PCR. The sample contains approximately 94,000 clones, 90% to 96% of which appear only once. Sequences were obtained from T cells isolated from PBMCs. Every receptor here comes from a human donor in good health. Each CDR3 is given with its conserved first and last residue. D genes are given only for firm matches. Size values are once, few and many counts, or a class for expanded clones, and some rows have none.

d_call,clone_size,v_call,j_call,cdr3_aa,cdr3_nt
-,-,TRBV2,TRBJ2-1,CASRFGGGEQFF,TGTGCCAGCAGATTCGGGGGAGGCGAGCAGTTCTTC
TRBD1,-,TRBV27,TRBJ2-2,CASSFAGTGVFTGELFF,TGTGCCAGCAGTTTCGCCGGGACAGGGGTCTTCACCGGGGAGCTGTTTTTT
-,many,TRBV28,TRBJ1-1,CASSTQWSIEAFF,TGTGCCAGCTCTACTCAGTGGAGCATAGAAGCTTTCTTT
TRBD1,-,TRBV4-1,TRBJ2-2,CASSQVEQGALHTGELFF,TGCGCCAGCAGCCAAGTAGAGCAGGGGGCACTTCACACCGGGGAGCTGTTTTTT
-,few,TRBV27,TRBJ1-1,CASRDYHYTEAFF,TGTGCCAGCCGGGACTATCATTACACTGAAGCTTTCTTT
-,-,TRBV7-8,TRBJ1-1,CASSLGQVRVTEAFF,TGTGCCAGCAGCTTAGGGCAGGTCCGAGTCACTGAAGCTTTCTTT
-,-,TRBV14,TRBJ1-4,CASSSQLSGEKLFF,TGTGCCAGCAGCTCGCAGCTAAGCGGTGAAAAACTGTTTTTT
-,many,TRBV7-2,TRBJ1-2,CASSSGVVGYGYTF,TGTGCCAGCAGCTCAGGGGTCGTTGGCTATGGCTACACCTTC
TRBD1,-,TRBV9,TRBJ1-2,CASSPPRQGYGYTF,TGTGCCAGCAGCCCGCCCCGACAGGGGTATGGCTACACCTTC
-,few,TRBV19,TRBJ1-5,CASSRQGNQPQHF,TGTGCCAGTAGTCGACAGGGCAATCAGCCCCAGCATTTT
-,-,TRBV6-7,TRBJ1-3,CARRGVHRGNTIYF,TGTGCTCGGCGGGGGGTACACCGAGGAAACACCATATATTTT
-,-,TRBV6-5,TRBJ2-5,CASRNQWPETQYF,TGTGCCAGCAGGAACCAGTGGCCAGAGACCCAGTACTTC
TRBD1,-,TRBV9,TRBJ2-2,CASSGPPAGQGFRELFF,TGTGCCAGCAGCGGACCCCCAGCGGGACAGGGTTTTAGGGAGCTGTTTTTT
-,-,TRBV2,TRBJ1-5,CASSGGNQPQHF,TGTGCCAGCAGTGGAGGGAATCAGCCCCAGCATTTT
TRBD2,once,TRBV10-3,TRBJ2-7,CAISEVGGRASYEQYF,TGTGCCATCAGTGAGGTTGGCGGGAGGGCCTCCTACGAGCAGTACTTC
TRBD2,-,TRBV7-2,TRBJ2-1,CASSLEEPGLVKGEQFF,TGTGCCAGCAGCTTAGAGGAGCCGGGACTAGTAAAGGGTGAGCAGTTCTTC
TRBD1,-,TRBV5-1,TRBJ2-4,CASSRPGTDERNIQYF,TGCGCCAGCAGCAGACCCGGGACAGATGAAAGAAACATTCAGTACTTC
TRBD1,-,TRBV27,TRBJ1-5,CASSMTGGSQPQHF,TGTGCCAGCAGCATGACAGGGGGCAGTCAGCCCCAGCATTTT
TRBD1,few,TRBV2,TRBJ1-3,CASSDLTGESGVGNTIYF,TGTGCCAGCAGTGACCTGACAGGGGAGTCTGGTGTTGGAAACACCATATATTTT
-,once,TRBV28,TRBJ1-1,CASSIRGGVTEAFF,TGTGCCAGCAGTATCCGTGGGGGGGTCACTGAAGCTTTCTTT
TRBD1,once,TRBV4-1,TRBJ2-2,CASSRPTGGLWELFF,TGCGCCAGCAGCCGACCGACAGGGGGCCTTTGGGAGCTGTTTTTT
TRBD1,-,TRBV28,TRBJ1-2,CASSASGTGYGYTF,TGTGCCAGCAGCGCTTCCGGGACAGGGTATGGCTACACCTTC
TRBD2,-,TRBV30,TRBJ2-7,CAWSGGLVNSYEQYF,TGTGCCTGGAGTGGGGGACTAGTAAATTCCTACGAGCAGTACTTC
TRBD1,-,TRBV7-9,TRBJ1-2,CASSFGTVYGYTF,TGTGCCAGCAGCTTCGGGACAGTCTATGGCTACACCTTC
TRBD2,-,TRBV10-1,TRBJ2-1,CASSSISGRPYNEQFF,TGCGCCAGCAGCTCCATTAGCGGGAGACCCTACAATGAGCAGTTCTTC
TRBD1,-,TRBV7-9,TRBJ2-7,CASSLPGQGHEQYF,TGTGCCAGCAGCCTGCCGGGACAGGGCCACGAGCAGTACTTC
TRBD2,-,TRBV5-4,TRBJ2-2,CASSPLTSGNTGELFF,TGTGCCAGCAGCCCGTTGACTAGCGGGAACACCGGGGAGCTGTTTTTT
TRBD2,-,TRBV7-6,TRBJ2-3,CASSLFSSGGYTDTQYF,TGTGCCAGCAGCTTATTTTCTAGCGGGGGATACACAGATACGCAGTATTTT
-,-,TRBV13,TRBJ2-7,CASSFTGRRYEQYF,TGTGCCAGCAGCTTTACAGGGCGGAGGTACGAGCAGTACTTC
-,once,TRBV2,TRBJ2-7,CASMVSGDHEQYF,TGTGCCAGTATGGTGTCGGGAGACCACGAGCAGTACTTC
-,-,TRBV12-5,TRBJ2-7,CASGFFPYEQYF,TGTGCTAGTGGTTTCTTCCCCTACGAGCAGTACTTC
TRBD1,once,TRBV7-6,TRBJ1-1,CASSLNRDREVTEAFF,TGTGCCAGCAGCCTAAACCGGGACAGGGAAGTCACTGAAGCTTTCTTT
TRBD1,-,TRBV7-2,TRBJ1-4,CASSFLYADRDEKLFF,TGTGCCAGCAGCTTCCTCTACGCGGACAGGGATGAAAAACTGTTTTTT
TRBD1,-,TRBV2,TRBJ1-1,CASSDTGVSEAFF,TGTGCCAGCAGTGACACAGGGGTGAGTGAAGCTTTCTTT
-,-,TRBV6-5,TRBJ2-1,CASRAGGVNEQFF,TGTGCCAGCAGAGCAGGAGGGGTAAATGAGCAGTTCTTC
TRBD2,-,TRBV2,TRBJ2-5,CASSRLAGGPETQYF,TGTGCCAGCAGTAGACTAGCGGGAGGGCCAGAGACCCAGTACTTC
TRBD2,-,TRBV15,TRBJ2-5,CATSRALAGGRETQYF,TGTGCCACCAGCAGAGCTCTAGCGGGAGGGCGGGAGACCCAGTACTTC
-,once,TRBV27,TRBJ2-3,CASSLSRQRTDTQYF,TGTGCCAGCAGTTTATCCAGACAGAGAACAGATACGCAGTATTTT
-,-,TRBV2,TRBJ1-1,CASRAQGLGTEAFF,TGTGCCAGCAGGGCCCAGGGATTAGGAACTGAAGCTTTCTTT
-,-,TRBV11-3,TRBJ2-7,CASSLELGGTEVSYEQYF,TGTGCCAGCAGCTTAGAATTGGGCGGGACCGAGGTCTCCTACGAGCAGTACTTC
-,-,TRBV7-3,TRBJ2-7,CASSYGITYEQYF,TGTGCCAGCAGCTACGGGATCACCTACGAGCAGTACTTC
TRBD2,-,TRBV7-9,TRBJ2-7,CASKPLTLAGVVYEQYF,TGTGCCAGCAAACCGCTCACGCTAGCGGGAGTGGTGTACGAGCAGTACTTC
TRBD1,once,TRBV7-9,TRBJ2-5,CASSLARTGGFSFETQYF,TGTGCCAGCAGCTTAGCCCGGACAGGGGGGTTTTCTTTTGAGACCCAGTACTTC
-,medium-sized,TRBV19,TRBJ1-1,CASSIRKAGDGEAFF,TGTGCCAGTAGTATTCGTAAGGCAGGGGATGGTGAAGCTTTCTTT
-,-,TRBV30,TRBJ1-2,CAWTVTDYGYTF,TGTGCCTGGACCGTGACAGACTATGGCTACACCTTC
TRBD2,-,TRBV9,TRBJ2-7,CASSAGLAVPYEQYF,TGTGCCAGCAGCGCGGGACTAGCGGTACCCTACGAGCAGTACTTC
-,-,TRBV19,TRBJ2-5,CASSTGTSEETQYF,TGTGCCAGTAGTACCGGGACTTCTGAGGAGACCCAGTACTTC
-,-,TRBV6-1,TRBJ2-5,CASRAGAGLGAEETQYF,TGTGCCAGCCGTGCAGGGGCAGGTCTGGGAGCGGAAGAGACCCAGTACTTC